Sequencing of this T cell receptor (beta chain) was carried out in a study of T cell repertoires in cytomegalovirus infection. About this clonotype: A much larger clonotype is one base distant, so this may be a read error.

The CDR3 contains 15 residues. Trimming cost V 0 bases and J 4 bases, with 11 bases left between them. The germline gives CDR1 SGHRS, CDR2 YFSETQ. A single record per CDR3 protein comes from TCRdb applying MiXCR to the reads. This sample has about 140,000 distinct CDR3 sequences, with about 6.5% found just once. V usage is TRBV5-1 and J usage is TRBJ2-1; the D gene is possibly TRBD1 (6 bases). The sequence derives from a human donor in good health (CMV status not recorded). Some clones in this sample may be carry-over from other donors' samples. Sequenced input: PBMCs. DNA for the CDR3: TGCGCCAGCAGCTTGGTCGGGACAAAGTACAATGAGCAGTTCTTC. Residues: CASSLVGTKYNEQFF.